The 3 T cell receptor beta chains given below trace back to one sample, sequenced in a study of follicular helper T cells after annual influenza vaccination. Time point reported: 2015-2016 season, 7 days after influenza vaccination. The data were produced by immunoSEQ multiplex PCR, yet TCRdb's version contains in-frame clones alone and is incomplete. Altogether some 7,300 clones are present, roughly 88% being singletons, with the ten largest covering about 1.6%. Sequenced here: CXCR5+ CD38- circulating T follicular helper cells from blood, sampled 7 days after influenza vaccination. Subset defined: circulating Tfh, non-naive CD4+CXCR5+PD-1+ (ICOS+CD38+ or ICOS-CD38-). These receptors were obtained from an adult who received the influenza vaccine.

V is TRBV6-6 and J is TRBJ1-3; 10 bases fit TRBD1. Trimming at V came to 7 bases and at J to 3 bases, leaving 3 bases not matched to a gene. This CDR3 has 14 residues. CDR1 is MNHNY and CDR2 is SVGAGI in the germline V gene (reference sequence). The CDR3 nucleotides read TGTGCCAGCAAGACAGGGGGCGTTGGAAACACCATATATTTT. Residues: CASKTGGVGNTIYF.

The CDR3 loop reads CASSFYNEQFF. CDR3 nucleotide sequence: TGTGCCAGCAGCTTTTACAATGAGCAGTTCTTC. The chain joins TRBV7-2 to TRBJ2-1; D gene uncertain. Per germline, CDR1 SGHTA and CDR2 FQGNSA. V was shortened by 3 bases and J by 4 bases, with 1 base between the two germline ends. The CDR3 is 11 amino acids.

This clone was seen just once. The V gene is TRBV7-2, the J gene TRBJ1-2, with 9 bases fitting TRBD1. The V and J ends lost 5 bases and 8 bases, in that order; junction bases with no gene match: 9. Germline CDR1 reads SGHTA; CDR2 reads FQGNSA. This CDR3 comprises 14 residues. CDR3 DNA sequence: TGTGCCAGCAGCCCCCAAGGGACAGGGTTGGGCTACACCTTC. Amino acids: CASSPQGTGLGYTF.